This entry concerns a single T cell receptor beta chain. Its antigen is currently unknown. CDR3 length: 17 amino acids. V lost 4 bases, J lost 7 bases, and 26 bases lay in between. Germline-derived CDR1 and CDR2 are MGHRA and YSYEKL. This table comes from immunoSEQ multiplex PCR, and its TCRdb copy is limited to in-frame clones, with some not included. Here the sample spans approximately 82,000 clones, around 91% being singletons. The sample belongs to a study of graft-versus-host responses after intestinal transplantation. Study information: Multivisceral, liver-intestinal, or isolated intestinal transplants were received by the recipients.

Study results and caveats: Circulating GvH clone levels at their peak were associated with HvG declines (early post-transplant). GvH clones turned up in recipient marrow; some had shown up first in ileum or blood.

The clonotype was recovered from a human donor who received an intestinal transplant. The J gene is TRBJ2-7, the V gene TRBV4-1; D is perhaps TRBD2 (6 bases). This specimen was unstimulated CD4+ T cells sorted from spleen or lymph node cells, taken before intestinal transplant. CDR3 in amino acids: CASSLITAGHQSGEQYF. The DNA for the CDR3 is TGCGCCAGCAGCCTTATCACTGCAGGACACCAAAGCGGGGAGCAGTACTTC.